Below are 10 T cell receptor beta chains sequenced from a single sample in a study of T cells in women clearing cervical HPV infection. Libraries were prepared by immunoSEQ multiplex PCR; TCRdb keeps only in-frame clonotypes and omits some of them. The sample's table shows around 30,000 clones. The sample was blood buffy coat. These receptors were obtained from a woman between 18 and 70 years old with a cervical HPV16 infection that either progressed to CIN3+ or cleared (not recorded which).

Points on this clone: The read terminates 3 residues before the CDR3 end, so the remaining end is supplied by the germline J gene. The chain carries TRBV30 and TRBJ1-3; no reliable D call. V dropped 2 bases and J dropped 0 bases, with 5 bases sitting between them. This CDR3 is built from 13 residues. CDR1 is GTSNPN and CDR2 is SVGIG in the germline V gene (reference sequence). The covered CDR3 bases are TGTGCCTGGAGTCTAAACTCTGGAAACACC. Translating it yields CAWSLNSGNT. The whole CDR3 sequence reads CAWSLNSGNTIYF. Drawing the rest from reference TRBV30 and TRBJ1-3, the complete variable domain is SQTIHQWPATLVQPVGSPLSLECTVEGTSNPNLYWYRQAAGRGLQLLFYSVGIGQISSEVPQNLSASRPQDRQFILSSKKLLLSDSGFYLCAWSLNSGNTIYFGEGSWLTVV.

With regard to this clone: The observed sequence ends 3 residues before the CDR3 terminus, with the missing tail filled in from the germline J gene. This chain connects TRBV12-3 or TRBV12-4 to TRBJ2-1, with 15 nucleotides matching TRBD2. This CDR3 has 17 amino acids. Unmatched junction bases numbered 6, after V lost 5 bases and J lost 4 bases. The CDR3 loop is CASSPGTSGGFYNEQFF. The covered CDR3 bases are TGTGCCAGCAGTCCCGGGACTAGCGGGGGGTTTTACAATGAG.

As for this clone: The sequenced fragment ends 3 residues before the CDR3 boundary, so the rest is inferred from the germline J gene. J is TRBJ2-7 and V is TRBV5-1; 7 nucleotides agree with TRBD2. The CDR3 spans 15 residues. V was clipped by 0 bases and J by 4 bases; unmatched bases: 7. Looked up from germline, CDR1 is SGHRS and CDR2 is YFSETQ. The CDR3 bases that were read are TGCGCCAGCAGCTTGGAACGGACTAGTATATACGAG. It encodes CASSLERTSIYE. The CDR3 reads in full as CASSLERTSIYEQYF.

With respect to this clone: The read ends 3 residues early relative to the CDR3; the germline J gene fills the gap. V is TRBV5-4 and J is TRBJ1-2, with 7 bases aligning to TRBD1. Germline assignment: CDR1 SGHNT and CDR2 YYREEE (reference sequence). This CDR3 is 14 amino acids long. The sequenced part of the CDR3 DNA is TGTGCCAGCAGGAGAGACAGGGCGGGGGGAGGC. This codes for CASRRDRAGGG. The full CDR3 protein is CASRRDRAGGGYTF.

Worth noting for this clone: The sequenced fragment ends 3 residues before the CDR3 boundary, so the rest is inferred from the germline J gene. This chain uses TRBV20-1 with TRBJ1-5, with 8 positions matching TRBD1. CDR3 length: 13 residues. Losses at the gene ends were 1 base for V and 4 bases for J; bases not matched to a gene: 0. Per the germline V gene, CDR1 is DFQATT and CDR2 is SNEGSKA (reference sequence). The chain's CDR3 is CSARGQGNQPQHF. The CDR3 DNA, read in part, is TGCAGTGCTAGAGGACAGGGGAATCAGCCC.

On this clone: Sequencing ends 3 residues short of the CDR3 end; the germline J gene provides the rest. The chain carries TRBV20-1 and TRBJ2-7, with D unresolved. V was cut by 2 bases and J by 3 bases, with 11 bases left in between. The CDR3 length is 13 residues. Germline V lookup: CDR1 DFQATT, CDR2 SNEGSKA (reference sequence). The CDR3 is CSARPPNLYEQYF. The covered CDR3 bases are TGCAGTGCTAGACCCCCTAATCTCTACGAG.

A word on this clone: The CDR3 end lies 3 residues beyond the end of the read and is filled in from the germline J gene. The chain uses TRBV7-2 and TRBJ2-3; possibly TRBD1 for D (5 bases). Germline assignment: CDR1 SGHTA and CDR2 FQGNSA. CDR3 length: 15 residues. V lost 2 bases and J lost 6, with 15 bases in between. The CDR3 DNA, read in part, is TGTGCCAGCAGCTTACACTCATTCAACAGGGATACG. It encodes CASSLHSFNRDT. The entire CDR3 is CASSLHSFNRDTQYF.

As for this clone: Other nucleotide sequences in the sample specify the same CDR3. CDR3 bases read: TGCAGTGCTAGAGGTCCCCGGGACAGGGCGTTGGGAAACACC. It codes for CSARGPRDRALGNT. The entire CDR3 protein reads CSARGPRDRALGNTIYF. V and J are TRBV20-1 and TRBJ1-3; 9 nucleotides line up with TRBD1. The read terminates 3 residues ahead of where the CDR3 ends, so the germline J gene completes it. The length of the CDR3 is 17 residues. Per germline, CDR1 DFQATT and CDR2 SNEGSKA (reference sequence). With 1 base clipped from V and 4 bases from J, the junction kept 11 bases outside the gene matches.

CDR3 sequence reads: CSADFSSGGVYEQYF. Partial CDR3 DNA: TGCAGTGCTGACTTTTCTAGCGGGGGTGTGTACGAG. The genes are TRBV20-1 and TRBJ2-7; the match to TRBD2 covers 10 bases. The observed sequence ends 3 residues before the CDR3 terminus, with the missing tail filled in from the germline J gene. CDR1 is DFQATT, CDR2 SNEGSKA, per germline (reference sequence). The CDR3 contains 15 residues. After removal of 5 bases from V and 4 bases from J, the junction contained 11 bases not matched to a gene.

In the case of this clone: The read finishes 3 residues shy of the CDR3 end, and the germline J gene is used to complete it. V and J are TRBV5-8 and TRBJ1-4; possibly TRBD1 for D (5 bases). The CDR3 consists of 14 residues. CDR1 SGHTS and CDR2 YDEGEE come from the germline V gene. V was pared by 2 bases and J by 8 bases, with 13 bases between. The sequenced part of the CDR3 DNA is TGTGCCAGCAGCTTCGGGGGGGATGGAGAAAAA. This sequence encodes CASSFGGDGEK. The entire CDR3 is CASSFGGDGEKLFF.